Described below is a single TCR beta chain sequence and its context. The CDR3 extends over 16 amino acids. CDR1 is SGHDN and CDR2 is FVKESK in the germline V gene. Trimming left V 0 bases short and J 3 bases short, with 12 bases between. The sample is drawn from a study of shared clonotypes between healthy human individuals. It was CD45RO-negative cells, positively selected for CCR7, that made up naive CD8 cells, with terminally differentiated effector memory CD45RA+ cells excluded. Every contributor of samples was a Caucasian grown-up residing in Nashville, Tennessee. This table comes from immunoSEQ multiplex PCR, and its TCRdb copy is limited to in-frame clones, with some not included. The sample has millions of clones; less than 95% are singletons.

Sequenced sample: naive CD8+ T cells sorted from blood. The J gene is TRBJ1-3, the V gene TRBV14; D call uncertain. This TCR was sampled from a man aged 18 to 30 in good health. The DNA of the CDR3 is TGTGCCAGCAGCCAAGAGGGATGGACGGTTGGAAACACCATATATTTT. Protein product: CASSQEGWTVGNTIYF.